Below, one TCR beta chain is given with its context. Clones were read by immunoSEQ multiplex PCR, and TCRdb kept only the in-frame ones, dropping some. The data contain a few hundred thousand clones, 80% to 90% of them singletons. This specimen belongs to a study of blood T cell repertoires in COVID-19. Residents of 24 US areas, aged about 18 to 95 years, made up the participants. Germline values: CDR1 SEHNR, CDR2 FQNEAQ (reference sequence). This CDR3 comprises 13 residues. V lost 11 bases to trimming and J lost 0 bases, with 14 bases between them. This chain joins TRBV7-9 and TRBJ2-7; the D is unclear. The sample comprised PBMCs or T cells enriched from blood (not recorded which). The sequence was collected from a man aged 18 to 35 who had recovered from COVID-19. CDR3 sequence: CAASRPGSYEQYF. For the CDR3, the DNA is TGTGCCGCCTCTAGACCGGGCTCCTACGAGCAGTACTTC. Drawing the rest from reference TRBV7-9 and TRBJ2-7, the complete variable domain is DTGVSQNPRHKITKRGQNVTFRCDPISEHNRLYWYRQTLGQGPEFLTYFQNEAQLEKSRLLSDRFSAERPKGSFSTLEIQRTEQGDSAMYLCAASRPGSYEQYFGPGTRLTVT.